The 26 T cell receptor beta chains below all came from one sample that was sequenced in a study of OX40 agonist ivuxolimab in advanced cancers. Data came from immunoSEQ multiplex PCR; TCRdb stores just in-frame clones and leaves some out. The sample has 78,000 or so clones, more than 75% seen once. The sample consisted of CD4+ or CD8+ T cells sorted from blood, taken in a trial of the OX40 agonist ivuxolimab. The receptors stem from an adult with an advanced solid tumor such as melanoma, head and neck, liver or kidney cancer.

The rearrangement joins TRBV9 to TRBJ2-3; 11 bases are a match to TRBD2. This CDR3 is built from 14 residues. The germline V gene has CDR1 SGDLS and CDR2 YYNGEE. With V trimmed by 3 bases and J by 5 bases, 2 bases remained unmatched. The CDR3 region has the DNA TGTGCCAGCAGCGCAGGACTAGCGGGAGATACGCAGTATTTT. This translates into CASSAGLAGDTQYF.

This clone was observed a single time. The chain employs TRBV2 and TRBJ1-2; tentative D call: TRBD1 (5 bases). CDR3 size: 15 residues. Germline-derived CDR1 and CDR2 are SNHLY and FYNNEI. Trimming took off 5 bases at V and 5 bases at J, with 18 bases between the two ends. This CDR3 reads CASSFTRTSEYGYTF. In DNA, the CDR3 is TGTGCCAGCAGTTTTACCAGGACATCAGAGTATGGCTACACCTTC.

The chain combines TRBV5-1 with TRBJ1-3, with TRBD1 identical over 10 bases. The V gene end was trimmed by 4 bases and the J gene end by 0 bases; junction bases not matched to a gene: 7. CDR1 SGHRS and CDR2 YFSETQ come from the germline V gene. This CDR3 spans 17 amino acids. CDR3 sequence: CASSDRDRGYSGNTIYF. The CDR3 nucleotides are TGCGCCAGCAGCGACCGGGACAGGGGTTACTCTGGAAACACCATATATTTT.

V gene TRBV18 combines with J gene TRBJ1-3; D remains unclear. There are 13 residues in the CDR3. CDR1 and CDR2 from the germline V gene are KGHSH and LQKENI. The V and J ends lost 1 base and 3 bases respectively, with 4 bases between them. This chain's CDR3 is CASSPQGGNTIYF. In nucleotides, the CDR3 is TGTGCCAGCTCACCACAAGGTGGAAACACCATATATTTT. Full variable domain (remainder filled in from reference TRBV18 and TRBJ1-3): NAGVMQNPRHLVRRRGQEARLRCSPMKGHSHVYWYRQLPEEGLKFMVYLQKENIIDESGMPKERFSAEFPKEGPSILRIQQVVRGDSAAYFCASSPQGGNTIYFGEGSWLTVV.

The chain uses TRBV15 and TRBJ2-3, with 8 bases that match TRBD2. With 3 bases clipped from V and 6 bases from J, the junction kept 8 bases outside the gene matches. The CDR3 extends over 15 amino acids. From germline, CDR1 is LNHNV and CDR2 YYDKDF (reference sequence). The CDR3 region has the DNA TGTGCCACCAGCAGGAGAGCGGGAGAGTCGGATACGCAGTATTTT. It is translated as CATSRRAGESDTQYF.

This clone was recorded only once. V gene TRBV28 combines with J gene TRBJ2-1, with a tentative D call TRBD1 (5 bases). CDR1 is MDHEN, CDR2 SYDVKM, per germline. Deletions cut 7 bases from V and 8 bases from J, with 15 bases between. The CDR3 covers 13 residues. The CDR3 here is CASTQLGVHEQFF. CDR3 in DNA: TGTGCCAGCACCCAATTAGGGGTCCATGAGCAGTTCTTC.

The chain joins TRBV21-1 to TRBJ2-1; no DNA check was done on the table's D call, TRBD2. TRBV21-1 constitutes a pseudogene. This CDR3 region has 12 residues. The CDR3 protein is CASSKDGDEQFF. The DNA of the CDR3 is TGTGCCAGCAGCAAAGACGGGGATGAGCAGTTCTTC.

This chain links TRBV28 with TRBJ1-2, with 9 bases aligning to TRBD1. With V trimmed by 7 bases and J by 7 bases, 10 bases remained unmatched. Germline V gene lookup returns CDR1 MDHEN and CDR2 SYDVKM. The CDR3 contains 14 residues. For the CDR3, the DNA is TGTGCCAGCATACGTCGCACAGGGGGCGGTGGCTACACCTTC. This gives the protein CASIRRTGGGGYTF.

The chain uses TRBV7-6 and TRBJ2-5; TRBD2 might be the D (5 bases). Between the trimmed V and J ends, which lost 5 bases and 0 bases, there was a span of 10 bases. This CDR3 is 14 amino acids long. CDR1 and CDR2 (germline): SGHVS, FNYEAQ. Written as DNA, the CDR3 is TGTGCCAGCAGCCGAGCGGACTACCAAGAGACCCAGTACTTC. Encoded protein: CASSRADYQETQYF.

V usage is TRBV6-1 and J usage is TRBJ1-4; D gene unclear. Germline V CDR1 and CDR2: MNHNS, SASEGT. The CDR3 sequence is 11 residues long. V gave up 4 bases and J gave up 7 bases, with 4 bases separating them. In nucleotides, the CDR3 is TGTGCCAGCAGTGTTTTTGAAAAACTGTTTTTT. Translation gives CASSVFEKLFF.

This sequence joins TRBV5-1 and TRBJ2-7; D is ambiguous. Trimming removed 4 bases from V and 2 bases from J, with 10 bases in between. Looked up from germline, CDR1 is SGHRS and CDR2 is YFSETQ. The CDR3 is 13 amino acids. This chain's CDR3 is CASSPGGTYEQYF. The CDR3 region has the DNA TGCGCCAGCAGCCCCGGTGGGACCTACGAGCAGTACTTC.

V gene TRBV29-1 combines with J gene TRBJ1-2; TRBD1 is a possible D gene (6 bases). The CDR3 spans 13 residues. V lost 7 bases and J 2 bases, leaving 14 bases between the germline ends. Germline V gene sequence: CDR1 SQVTM, CDR2 ANQGSEA. In DNA form, the CDR3 reads TGCAGCGCACCGGGACACGCGAACTATGGCTACACCTTC. This translates into CSAPGHANYGYTF.

The chain employs TRBV20-1 and TRBJ1-2; D unclear. CDR3 length: 11 residues. Trimming shortened V by 6 bases and J by 8 bases, and 13 bases separated the two germline ends. The germline V gene has CDR1 DFQATT and CDR2 SNEGSKA (reference sequence). CDR3 nucleotide sequence: TGCAGTGCCAACCCACGCAGGGGCTACACCTTC. Its protein is CSANPRRGYTF.

The genes are TRBV6-5 and TRBJ2-1; D gene ambiguous. Germline lookup yields CDR1 MNHEY and CDR2 SVGAGI. V dropped 0 bases and J dropped 6 bases, with 9 bases sitting between them. This CDR3 is 14 amino acids long. The CDR3 nucleotides are TGTGCCAGCAGTTACTCGAGCCACTCCAATGAGCAGTTCTTC. It encodes CASSYSSHSNEQFF.

V is TRBV2 and J is TRBJ2-7; 10 positions agree with TRBD1. Germline loops: CDR1 SNHLY, CDR2 FYNNEI. The J segment lost 4 bases and the V segment lost 6 bases, leaving 9 bases of the junction unmatched. The CDR3 has 15 amino acids. As DNA, the CDR3 is TGTGCCAGCAGGCAAGGGACAGGGGATGGTTACGAGCAGTACTTC. It is translated as CASRQGTGDGYEQYF.

This clone showed up just once. The V call is TRBV2, the J call TRBJ2-2, with a weak D call TRBD2 (5 bases). V shed 7 bases and J shed 7 bases, with 13 bases lying between them. The CDR3 covers 13 residues. Germline V CDR1 and CDR2: SNHLY, FYNNEI. This CDR3 reads CASIPEGIGELFF. The CDR3 DNA follows: TGTGCCAGCATCCCAGAGGGAATCGGGGAGCTGTTTTTT.

In DNA, the CDR3 is TGTGCCAGCTCACCTCCGGGACTAGGACTCGCCGGGGAGCTGTTTTTT. Its protein product is CASSPPGLGLAGELFF. The V gene is TRBV18, the J gene TRBJ2-2; TRBD2 matches 8 bases. Looked up from germline, CDR1 is KGHSH and CDR2 is LQKENI. The CDR3 is made up of 16 amino acids. The V segment lost 3 bases and the J segment 6 bases; nucleotides outside the gene matches: 9. The whole variable domain, remainder taken from reference TRBV18 and TRBJ2-2, is NAGVMQNPRHLVRRRGQEARLRCSPMKGHSHVYWYRQLPEEGLKFMVYLQKENIIDESGMPKERFSAEFPKEGPSILRIQQVVRGDSAAYFCASSPPGLGLAGELFFGEGSRLTVL.

This clone has only a few counts. This chain joins TRBV5-1 and TRBJ2-7; weak D call: TRBD1 (6 bases). Trimming removed 4 bases at V and 0 bases at J, with 14 bases between. CDR1 and CDR2 from the germline V gene are SGHRS and YFSETQ. The CDR3 covers 15 residues. In DNA form, the CDR3 reads TGCGCCAGCAGCCCCGGGGACATCTTCTCCTACGAGCAGTACTTC. It translates to CASSPGDIFSYEQYF.

The rearrangement joins TRBV12-5 to TRBJ2-1; 12 bases fit TRBD2. Germline V gene data show CDR1 as LGHNT and CDR2 as FRNRAP. Losses at the gene ends were 1 base for V and 4 bases for J; bases not matched to a gene: 2. The CDR3 extends over 16 amino acids. The CDR3 reads CASGLGLAGAYNEQFF. In DNA, the CDR3 is TGTGCTAGTGGTTTGGGACTAGCGGGAGCTTACAATGAGCAGTTCTTC.

The genes are TRBV5-1 and TRBJ2-5; 9 bases fit TRBD2. V trimming: 4 bases; J trimming: 1 base; junction bases outside the gene matches: 5. CDR3 length equals 15 residues. From germline, CDR1 is SGHRS and CDR2 YFSETQ. CDR3 sequence reads: CASSVAGVSQETQYF. CDR3 sequence (DNA): TGCGCCAGCAGCGTAGCGGGAGTCTCCCAAGAGACCCAGTACTTC. The full variable domain, completed using reference TRBV5-1 and TRBJ2-5, is KAGVTQTPRYLIKTRGQQVTLSCSPISGHRSVSWYQQTPGQGLQFLFEYFSETQRNKGNFPGRFSGRQFSNSRSEMNVSTLELGDSALYLCASSVAGVSQETQYFGPGTRLLVL.

This sequence joins TRBV7-9 and TRBJ2-5; no definite D call. The closer fit of TRBJ2-7 to the DNA end suggests the J call may be wrong. Germline lookup yields CDR1 SEHNR and CDR2 FQNEAQ (reference sequence). CDR3 length: 15 amino acids. The chain's CDR3 is CASSLVALGSYEQYF. In DNA, the CDR3 is TGTGCCAGCAGCTTAGTGGCTCTCGGGTCCTACGAGCAGTACTTC.

Comments on this clone: The same CDR3 can be traced to other DNA sequences in this sample. The V call is TRBV10-2, the J call TRBJ2-7, with TRBD2 as a possible D gene (6 bases). From germline, CDR1 is WSHSY and CDR2 SAAADI. The length of the CDR3 is 15 residues. V lost 2 bases and J 6 bases, leaving 17 bases between the germline ends. The CDR3 DNA sequence: TGCGCCAGCAGTGAGACGGGGGACTCTTCTAGCGAGCAGTACTTC. Amino acid sequence: CASSETGDSSSEQYF.

The J gene is TRBJ2-1, the V gene TRBV10-3; D is unresolved. The CDR3 is 15 amino acids. Germline V gene lookup returns CDR1 ENHRY and CDR2 SYGVKD. Trimming took 2 bases from V and 6 from J, leaving 14 bases between them. The CDR3 here is CAISETSDHSNEQFF. CDR3 coding DNA: TGTGCCATCAGTGAGACCTCGGACCATTCCAATGAGCAGTTCTTC.

The gene calls are TRBV10-2 and TRBJ2-7; 7 positions agree with TRBD2. Germline V gene data show CDR1 as WSHSY and CDR2 as SAAADI. Losses at the gene ends were 3 bases for V and 4 bases for J; bases not matched to a gene: 6. The CDR3 contains 14 residues. Here the CDR3 reads CASSEALAPYEQYF. The DNA of the CDR3 is TGCGCCAGCAGTGAAGCACTAGCGCCTTACGAGCAGTACTTC.

The chain employs TRBV5-1 and TRBJ2-7; 7 positions agree with TRBD1. Germline CDR1 SGHRS, CDR2 YFSETQ. This CDR3 has 15 amino acids. V dropped 0 bases and J dropped 5; count of bases not matched to a gene: 8. CDR3 sequence reads: CASSLDRGPSDEQYF. The CDR3 nucleotides are TGCGCCAGCAGCTTGGACAGGGGCCCTTCGGACGAGCAGTACTTC.

The genes are TRBV18 and TRBJ2-5; D gene ambiguous. There are 11 residues in the CDR3. Trimming took off 6 bases at V and 5 bases at J, with 7 bases between the two ends. Germline V lookup: CDR1 KGHSH, CDR2 LQKENI. CDR3 sequence: CASSEQETQYF. For the CDR3, the DNA is TGTGCCAGCTCGGAGCAGGAGACCCAGTACTTC.